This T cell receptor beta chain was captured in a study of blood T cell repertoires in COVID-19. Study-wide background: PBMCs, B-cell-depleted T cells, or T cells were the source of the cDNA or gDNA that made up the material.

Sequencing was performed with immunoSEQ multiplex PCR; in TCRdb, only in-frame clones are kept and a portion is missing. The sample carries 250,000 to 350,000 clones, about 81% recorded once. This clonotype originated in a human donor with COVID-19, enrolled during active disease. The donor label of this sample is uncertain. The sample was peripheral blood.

Here the CDR3 DNA reads TGTGCCAGCAGCTTATTAGGGACTCCCTACGAGCAGTACTTC. As protein: CASSLLGTPYEQYF. The gene calls are TRBV7-2 and TRBJ2-7; D possibly corresponds to TRBD2 (6 bases). This CDR3 comprises 14 residues. The V gene lost 2 bases and the J gene lost 2 bases, with 10 bases spanning the gap. CDR1 and CDR2 (germline): SGHTA, FQGNSA.